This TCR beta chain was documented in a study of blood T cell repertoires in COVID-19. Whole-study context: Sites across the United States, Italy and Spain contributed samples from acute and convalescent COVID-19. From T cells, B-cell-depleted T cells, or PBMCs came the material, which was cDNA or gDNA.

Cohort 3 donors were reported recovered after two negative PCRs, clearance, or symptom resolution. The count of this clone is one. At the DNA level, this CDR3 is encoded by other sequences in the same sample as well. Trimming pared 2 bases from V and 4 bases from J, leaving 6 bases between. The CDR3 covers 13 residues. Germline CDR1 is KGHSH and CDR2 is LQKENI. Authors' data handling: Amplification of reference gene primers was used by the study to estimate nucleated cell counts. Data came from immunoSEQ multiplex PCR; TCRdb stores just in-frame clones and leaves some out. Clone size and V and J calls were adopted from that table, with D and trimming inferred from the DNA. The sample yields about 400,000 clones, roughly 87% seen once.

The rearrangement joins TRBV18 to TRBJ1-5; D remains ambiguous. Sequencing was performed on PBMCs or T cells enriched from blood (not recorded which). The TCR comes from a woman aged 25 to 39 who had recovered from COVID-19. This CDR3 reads CASSPGENQPQHF. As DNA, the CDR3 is TGTGCCAGCTCACCAGGAGAAAATCAGCCCCAGCATTTT.